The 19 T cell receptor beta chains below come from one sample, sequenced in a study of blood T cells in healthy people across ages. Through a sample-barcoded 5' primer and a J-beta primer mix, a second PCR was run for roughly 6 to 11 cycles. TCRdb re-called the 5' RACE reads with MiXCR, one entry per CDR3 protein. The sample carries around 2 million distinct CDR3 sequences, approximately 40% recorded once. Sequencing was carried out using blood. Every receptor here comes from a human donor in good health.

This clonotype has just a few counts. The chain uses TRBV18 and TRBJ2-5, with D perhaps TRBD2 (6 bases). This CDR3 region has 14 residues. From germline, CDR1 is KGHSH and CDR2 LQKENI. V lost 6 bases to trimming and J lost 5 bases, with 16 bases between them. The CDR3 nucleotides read TGTGCCAGCTCTCAAGAAAGCGGAGGGGAGACCCAGTACTTC. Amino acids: CASSQESGGETQYF.

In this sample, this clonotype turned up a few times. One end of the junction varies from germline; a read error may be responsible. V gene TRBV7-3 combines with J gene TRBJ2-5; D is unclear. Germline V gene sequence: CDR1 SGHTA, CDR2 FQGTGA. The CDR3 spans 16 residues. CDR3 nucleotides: TGTACCAGCAGCTTAGGGTCTCGGCAGGCCCAAGAGACCCAGTACTTC. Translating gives CTSSLGSRQAQETQYF.

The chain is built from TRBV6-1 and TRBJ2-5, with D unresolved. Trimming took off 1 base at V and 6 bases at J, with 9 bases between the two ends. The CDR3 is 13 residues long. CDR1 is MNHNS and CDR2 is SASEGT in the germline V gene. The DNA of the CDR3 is TGTGCCAGCAGTGAAGTGGACCGTAAGACCCAGTACTTC. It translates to CASSEVDRKTQYF.

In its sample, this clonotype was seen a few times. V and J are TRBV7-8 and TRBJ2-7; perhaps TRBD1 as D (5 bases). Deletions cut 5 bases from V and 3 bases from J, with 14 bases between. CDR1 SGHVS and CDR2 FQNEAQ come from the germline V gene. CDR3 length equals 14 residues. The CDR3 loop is CASSTGHGGYEQYF. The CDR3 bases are TGTGCCAGCAGCACCGGACACGGCGGCTACGAGCAGTACTTC.

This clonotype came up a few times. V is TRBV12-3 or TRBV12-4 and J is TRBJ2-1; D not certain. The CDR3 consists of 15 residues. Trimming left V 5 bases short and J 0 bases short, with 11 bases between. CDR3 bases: TGTGCCAGCAGTCCGCAACAGAGCTCCTACAATGAGCAGTTCTTC. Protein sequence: CASSPQQSSYNEQFF.

CDR3 region: CASSLGGRESIQYF. CDR3 nucleotides: TGTGCCAGCAGCTTGGGGGGGAGAGAGAGCATTCAGTACTTC. The chain is built from TRBV11-3 and TRBJ2-4, with 7 bases aligning to TRBD2. The CDR3 length is 14 residues. Germline values: CDR1 SGHNT, CDR2 YENEEA. V shed 3 bases and J 9 bases; nucleotides not matched to a gene: 8.

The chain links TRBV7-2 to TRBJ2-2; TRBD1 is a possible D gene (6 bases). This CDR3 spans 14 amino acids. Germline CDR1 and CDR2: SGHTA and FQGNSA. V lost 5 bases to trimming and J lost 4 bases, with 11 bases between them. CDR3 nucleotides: TGTGCCAGCAGCCGATCGACAGGCACCGGGGAGCTGTTTTTT. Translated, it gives CASSRSTGTGELFF.

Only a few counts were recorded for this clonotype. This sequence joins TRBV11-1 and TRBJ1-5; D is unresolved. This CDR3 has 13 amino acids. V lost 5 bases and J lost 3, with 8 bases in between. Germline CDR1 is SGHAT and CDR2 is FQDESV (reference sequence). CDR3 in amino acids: CASSPQPNQPQHF. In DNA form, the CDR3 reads TGTGCCAGCAGCCCGCAGCCCAATCAGCCCCAGCATTTT.

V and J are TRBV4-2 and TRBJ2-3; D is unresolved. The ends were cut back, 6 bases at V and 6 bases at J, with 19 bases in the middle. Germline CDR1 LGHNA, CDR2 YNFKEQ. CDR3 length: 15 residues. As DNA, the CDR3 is TGTGCCAGCAGATTTACTTTGGAACACGGGGATACGCAGTATTTT. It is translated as CASRFTLEHGDTQYF.

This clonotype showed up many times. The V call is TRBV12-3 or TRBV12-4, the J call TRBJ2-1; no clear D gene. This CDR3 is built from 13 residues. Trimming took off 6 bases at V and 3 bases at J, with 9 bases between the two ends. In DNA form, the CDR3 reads TGTGCCAGCAGCTCCGCTAGCTACAATGAGCAGTTCTTC. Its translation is CASSSASYNEQFF.

The CDR3 DNA sequence: TGCGCCAGCAGCCCAGAGCAAGATAGCAATCAGCCCCAGCATTTT. Protein sequence: CASSPEQDSNQPQHF. The chain has TRBV4-1 and TRBJ1-5, with D uncertain. The V gene's germline CDR1 is MGHRA and CDR2 YSYEKL. V was cut by 4 bases and J by 0 bases, with 10 bases left in between. The CDR3 length is 15 residues.

The CDR3 bases are TGTGCCAGCAGCTCGTTAGAGTTCAGCCATTCCTCCTACAATGAGCAGTTCTTC. It is translated as CASSSLEFSHSSYNEQFF. V and J are TRBV5-6 and TRBJ2-1; no clear D gene. V was clipped by 3 bases and J by 0 bases, with 19 bases between them. Germline V gives CDR1 SGHDT, CDR2 YYEEEE. The CDR3 contains 18 residues.

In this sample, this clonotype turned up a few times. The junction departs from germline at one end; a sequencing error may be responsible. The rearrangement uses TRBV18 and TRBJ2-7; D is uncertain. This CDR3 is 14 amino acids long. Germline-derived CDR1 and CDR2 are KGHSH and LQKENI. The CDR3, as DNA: TGTGCCAGCTCACCACACCAAGGCTCCTACGAGCAGGACTTC. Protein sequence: CASSPHQGSYEQDF. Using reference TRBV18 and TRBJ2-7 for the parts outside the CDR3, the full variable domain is NAGVMQNPRHLVRRRGQEARLRCSPMKGHSHVYWYRQLPEEGLKFMVYLQKENIIDESGMPKERFSAEFPKEGPSILRIQQVVRGDSAAYFCASSPHQGSYEQDFGPGTRLTVT.

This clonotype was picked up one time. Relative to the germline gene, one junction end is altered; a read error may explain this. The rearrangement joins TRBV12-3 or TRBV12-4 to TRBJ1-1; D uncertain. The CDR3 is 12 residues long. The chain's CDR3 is CTSNPANTEAFF. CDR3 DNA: TGTACCAGCAACCCCGCGAACACTGAAGCTTTCTTT.

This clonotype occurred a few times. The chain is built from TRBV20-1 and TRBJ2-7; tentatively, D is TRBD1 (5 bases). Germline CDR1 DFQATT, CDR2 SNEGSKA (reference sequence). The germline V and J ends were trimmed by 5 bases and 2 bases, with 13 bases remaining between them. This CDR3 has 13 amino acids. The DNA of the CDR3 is TGCAGTGCTGGATCGACAGCTACCTACGAGCAGTACTTC. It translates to CSAGSTATYEQYF.

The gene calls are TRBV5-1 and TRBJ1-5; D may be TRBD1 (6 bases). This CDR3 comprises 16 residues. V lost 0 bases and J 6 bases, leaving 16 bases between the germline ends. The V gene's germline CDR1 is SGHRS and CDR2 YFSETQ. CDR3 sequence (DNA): TGCGCCAGCAGCTTGGCCGGCGTGGGGGCTGGTCAGCCCCAGCATTTT. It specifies CASSLAGVGAGQPQHF.

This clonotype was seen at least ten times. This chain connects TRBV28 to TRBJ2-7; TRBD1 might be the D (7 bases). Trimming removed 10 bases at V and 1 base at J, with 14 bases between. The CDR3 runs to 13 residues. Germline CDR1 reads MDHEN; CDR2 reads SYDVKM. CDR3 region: CATQTGRSYEQYF. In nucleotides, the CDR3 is TGTGCCACCCAGACAGGGAGGTCCTACGAGCAGTACTTC.

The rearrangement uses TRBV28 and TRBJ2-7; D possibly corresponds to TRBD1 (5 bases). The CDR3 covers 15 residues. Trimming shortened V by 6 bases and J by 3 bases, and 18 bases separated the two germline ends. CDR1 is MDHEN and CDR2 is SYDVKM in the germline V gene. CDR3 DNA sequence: TGTGCCAGCAGCGATCGACAGTCCGCAGACTACGAGCAGTACTTC. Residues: CASSDRQSADYEQYF.

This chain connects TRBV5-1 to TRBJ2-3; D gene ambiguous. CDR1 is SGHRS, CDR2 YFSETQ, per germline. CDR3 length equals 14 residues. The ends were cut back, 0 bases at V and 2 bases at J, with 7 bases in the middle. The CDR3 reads CASSLDIATDTQYF. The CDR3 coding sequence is TGCGCCAGCAGCTTGGATATTGCCACAGATACGCAGTATTTT. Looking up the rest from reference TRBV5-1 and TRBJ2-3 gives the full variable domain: KAGVTQTPRYLIKTRGQQVTLSCSPISGHRSVSWYQQTPGQGLQFLFEYFSETQRNKGNFPGRFSGRQFSNSRSEMNVSTLELGDSALYLCASSLDIATDTQYFGPGTRLTVL.